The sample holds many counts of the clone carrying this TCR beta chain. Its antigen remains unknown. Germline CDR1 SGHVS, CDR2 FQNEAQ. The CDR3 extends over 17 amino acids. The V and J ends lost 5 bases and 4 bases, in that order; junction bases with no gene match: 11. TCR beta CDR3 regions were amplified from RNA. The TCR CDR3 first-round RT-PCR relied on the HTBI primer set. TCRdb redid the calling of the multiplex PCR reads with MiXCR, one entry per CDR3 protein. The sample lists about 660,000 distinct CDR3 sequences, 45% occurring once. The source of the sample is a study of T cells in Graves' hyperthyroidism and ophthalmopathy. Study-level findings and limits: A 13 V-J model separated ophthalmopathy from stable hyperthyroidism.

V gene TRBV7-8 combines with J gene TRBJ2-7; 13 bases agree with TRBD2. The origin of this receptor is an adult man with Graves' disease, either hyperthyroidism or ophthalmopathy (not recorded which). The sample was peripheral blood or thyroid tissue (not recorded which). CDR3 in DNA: TGTGCCAGCAGCCCTAGCTGGACTAGCGGGAGCAGGTACGAGCAGTACTTC. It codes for CASSPSWTSGSRYEQYF.